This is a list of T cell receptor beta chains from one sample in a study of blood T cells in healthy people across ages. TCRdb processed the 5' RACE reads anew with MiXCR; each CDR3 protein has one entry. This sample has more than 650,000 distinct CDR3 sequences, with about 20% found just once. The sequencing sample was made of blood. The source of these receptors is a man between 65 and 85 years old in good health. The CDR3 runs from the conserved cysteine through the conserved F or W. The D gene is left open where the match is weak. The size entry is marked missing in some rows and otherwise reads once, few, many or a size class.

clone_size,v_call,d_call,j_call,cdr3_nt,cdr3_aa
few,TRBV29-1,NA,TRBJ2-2,TGCAGCGTTGCACCGAACACCGGGGAGCTGTTTTTT,CSVAPNTGELFF
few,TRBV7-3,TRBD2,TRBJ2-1,TGTGCCAGCAGCTTAAGGGGGACTAGCGGGGGATACAATGAGCAGTTCTTC,CASSLRGTSGGYNEQFF
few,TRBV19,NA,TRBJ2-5,TGTGCCAGCACCCGAGGAGGTCTATCGGAGACCCAGTACTTC,CASTRGGLSETQYF
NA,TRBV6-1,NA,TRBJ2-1,TGTGCCAGCCCTGACTCAAGGGGGGGGTACAATGAGCAGTTCTTC,CASPDSRGGYNEQFF
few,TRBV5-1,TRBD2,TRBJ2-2,TGCGCCAGCAGCCGGGGACTAGTTACTCTCCAGACCGGGGAGCTGTTTTTT,CASSRGLVTLQTGELFF
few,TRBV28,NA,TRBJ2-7,TGTGCCAGCAGTTTAAGTAGTGACTACGAGCAGTACTTC,CASSLSSDYEQYF
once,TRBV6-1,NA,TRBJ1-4,TGTGCCAGCAGTGACACCGGTTTCACAGCGAAACTGTTTTTT,CASSDTGFTAKLFF
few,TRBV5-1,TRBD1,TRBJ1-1,TGCGCCAGCAGCCAGACAGGGGGTGGTACTGAAGCTTTCTTT,CASSQTGGGTEAFF
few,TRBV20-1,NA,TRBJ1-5,TGCAGTGCGAGTGGAGATGCCCAGCATTTT,CSASGDAQHF
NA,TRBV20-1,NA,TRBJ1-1,TGCAGTGTTAGAGCCCAGGGTAAGAACACTGAAGCTTTCTTT,CSVRAQGKNTEAFF
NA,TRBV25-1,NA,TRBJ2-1,TGTGCCAGCAGTGCCTCACTAAGGGATGAGCAGTTCTTC,CASSASLRDEQFF
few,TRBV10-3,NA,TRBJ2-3,TGTGCCATCAGCTCTCCAGATACGCAGTATTTT,CAISSPDTQYF
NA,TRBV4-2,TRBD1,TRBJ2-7,TGTGCCAGCAGCCCGAACAGGGGTTTCTACGAGCAGTACTTC,CASSPNRGFYEQYF
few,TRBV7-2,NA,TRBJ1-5,TGTGCCAGCAGCTTAGTGGTCAGGGTGGATCAGCCCCAGCATTTT,CASSLVVRVDQPQHF
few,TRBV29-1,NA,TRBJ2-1,TGCAGCGTTTATAAGGTTGAGGAGGCCCAAAGGAATGAGCAGTTCTTC,CSVYKVEEAQRNEQFF
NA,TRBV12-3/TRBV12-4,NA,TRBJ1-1,TGTGCCAGCAGTCCCCCCCGACATCGACTGGACACTGAAGCTTTCTTT,CASSPPRHRLDTEAFF
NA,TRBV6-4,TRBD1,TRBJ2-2,TGTGCCAGCAGTCCGGGACAGGGGACGCCCGGGGAGCTGTTTTTT,CASSPGQGTPGELFF
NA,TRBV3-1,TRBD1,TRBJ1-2,TGTGCCAGCAGCCCCGGGACAGGGGATTTGGGCTACACCTTC,CASSPGTGDLGYTF
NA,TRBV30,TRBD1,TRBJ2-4,TGTGCCTGGTCCGTTCCCGGGACAGCTAAAAACATTCAGTACTTC,CAWSVPGTAKNIQYF
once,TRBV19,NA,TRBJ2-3,TGTGCCAGTAGTACGGTGGGCCTGGCAGATACGCAGTATTTT,CASSTVGLADTQYF
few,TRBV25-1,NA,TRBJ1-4,TGTGCCAGTCAGGGGTTTGGAACTAATGAAAAACTGTTTTTT,CASQGFGTNEKLFF
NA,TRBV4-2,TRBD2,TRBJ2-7,TGTGCCAGCAGCCGGGACTACTCTCTTTACGAGCAGTACTTC,CASSRDYSLYEQYF
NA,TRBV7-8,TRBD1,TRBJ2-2,TGTGCCAGCAGCAGCCGGGGGGACAGGGTGAACACCGGGGAGCTGTTTTTT,CASSSRGDRVNTGELFF
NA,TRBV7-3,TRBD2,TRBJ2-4,TGTGCCAGCAGCTTAGGACTAGCGGGGCTAAACATTCAGTACTTC,CASSLGLAGLNIQYF
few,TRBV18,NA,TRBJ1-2,TGTGCCAGCTCACCCGGACGAGGGAACGGCTACACCTTC,CASSPGRGNGYTF
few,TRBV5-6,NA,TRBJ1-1,TGTGCCACCAAAGCTTGGGTCCGCTTTCGGGGCACTGAAGCTTTCTTT,CATKAWVRFRGTEAFF
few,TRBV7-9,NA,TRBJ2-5,TGTGCCAGCAGCCCTCAACCCGGACAGAGTGAACATGAGACCCAGTACTTC,CASSPQPGQSEHETQYF
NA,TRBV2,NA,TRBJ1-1,TGTGCCAGCAAGAAACCCGGGACCGAAGCTTTCTTT,CASKKPGTEAFF
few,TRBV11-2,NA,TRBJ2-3,TGTGCCAGCAGCCGCCAACGTGGAGATACGCAGTATTTT,CASSRQRGDTQYF
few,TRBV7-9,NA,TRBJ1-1,TGTGCCAGCAACTTTCCGGGGGCGGCTGAAGCTTTCTTT,CASNFPGAAEAFF
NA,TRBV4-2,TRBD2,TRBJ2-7,TGTGCCAGCAGCCAAGATTATGGGTCGCTAGCGGGCGAGCAGTACTTC,CASSQDYGSLAGEQYF
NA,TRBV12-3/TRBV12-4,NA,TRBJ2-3,TGTGCCAGCAGTAGTGCATCTGGGGGCGATTCATTGGATACGCAGTATTTT,CASSSASGGDSLDTQYF
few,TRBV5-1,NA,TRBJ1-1,TGCGCCAGCTTTCAGACAGGCGGTGGGAGGACCTCTGAAGCTTTCTTT,CASFQTGGGRTSEAFF
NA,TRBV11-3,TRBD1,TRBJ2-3,TGTGCCAGCAGCCTCCGGACAGGGAAAGATACGCAGTATTTT,CASSLRTGKDTQYF
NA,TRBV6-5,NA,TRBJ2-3,TGTGCCAGCAGTTACACAGATACAGATACGCAGTATTTT,CASSYTDTDTQYF
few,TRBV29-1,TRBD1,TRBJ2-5,TGCAGCGTTGAAGTTAGGGGGCTAGAGACCCAGTACTTC,CSVEVRGLETQYF
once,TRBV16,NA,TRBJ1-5,TGTGCCAGCAGCCGTGGACAAGAACCGAATCAGCCCCAGCATTTT,CASSRGQEPNQPQHF
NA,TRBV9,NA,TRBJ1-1,TGTGCCAGCAGCGTAAGCGGGGGGTTGAACACTGAAGCTTTCTTT,CASSVSGGLNTEAFF
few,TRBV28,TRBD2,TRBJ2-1,TGTGCCAGCATAGGGGTTAGCGGGAGCTCCTACAATGGGCAGTTCTTC,CASIGVSGSSYNGQFF
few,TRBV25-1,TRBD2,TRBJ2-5,TGTGCCAGCAGTGAAGGGGGGGTCCAAGAGACCCAGTACTTC,CASSEGGVQETQYF
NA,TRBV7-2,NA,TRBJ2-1,TGTGCCAGCAGCTTAGTGGGAAGCCGCTCCTACAATGAGCAGTTCTTC,CASSLVGSRSYNEQFF
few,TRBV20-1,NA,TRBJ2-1,TGCAGTGCCCTGTTAATAAGGTCCTACAATGAGCAGTTCTTC,CSALLIRSYNEQFF
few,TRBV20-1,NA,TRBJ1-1,TGCAGTGCTAGAGATCTCAGGAGAGGAGTTACTGAAGCTTTCTTT,CSARDLRRGVTEAFF
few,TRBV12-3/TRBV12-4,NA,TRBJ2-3,TGTGCCAGCACCCGGACGGCTGGCACAGATACGCAGTATTTT,CASTRTAGTDTQYF
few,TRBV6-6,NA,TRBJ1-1,TGTGCCAGCAGTTACTCTTGGGGGAACACTGAAGCTTTCTTT,CASSYSWGNTEAFF
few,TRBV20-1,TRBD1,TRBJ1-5,TGCAGTGCTACCCACGGAGGGGGCAGGGGCAATCAGCCCCAGCATTTT,CSATHGGGRGNQPQHF
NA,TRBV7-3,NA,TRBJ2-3,TGTGCCAGCAGCCCGACCGGGCTTACTAGCACGCAGTATTTT,CASSPTGLTSTQYF
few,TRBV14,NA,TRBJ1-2,TGTGCCAGCAGCCAAGATGCTCGCACCTCTGGCTACACCTTC,CASSQDARTSGYTF
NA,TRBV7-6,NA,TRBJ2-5,TGTGCCAGCAGCTTTTATGTGCAGGGAATAGAGACCCAGTACTTC,CASSFYVQGIETQYF
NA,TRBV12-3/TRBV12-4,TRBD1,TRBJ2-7,TGTGCCAGCAGTTTGTTAGTGGGACAGTCCTACGAGCAGTACTTC,CASSLLVGQSYEQYF
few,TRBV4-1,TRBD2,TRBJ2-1,TGCGCCAGCAGCCAAGGGGCTGGAGCGGGGGTCTACAATGAGCAGTTCTTC,CASSQGAGAGVYNEQFF
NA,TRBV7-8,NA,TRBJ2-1,TGTGCCAGCAGCCAAGAAATCGGGAATGAGCAGTTCTTC,CASSQEIGNEQFF
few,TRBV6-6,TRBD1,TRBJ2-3,TGTGCCAGCAGTTCCCTCGGACAGGGGGTACATACGCAGTATTTT,CASSSLGQGVHTQYF
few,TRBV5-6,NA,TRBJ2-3,TGTGCCAGCAGCTCCCTTCTAGGTTCCGCAGATACGCAGTATTTT,CASSSLLGSADTQYF
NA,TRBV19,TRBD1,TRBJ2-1,TGTGCCAGTACCATACAGGGGGCGGGGGAGCAGTTCTTC,CASTIQGAGEQFF